This T cell receptor (beta chain) came from a study of cytomegalovirus exposure and HLA in healthy donors. 13 Jbeta primers and 60 Vbeta primers were used for the PCR. Sequencing used immunoSEQ multiplex PCR; TCRdb keeps in-frame clones, though not all of them. The repertoire holds tens of thousands of clones, with approximately 80% as singletons. The germline V and J ends were trimmed by 4 bases and 6 bases, with 13 bases remaining between them. The CDR3 is 13 amino acids. Germline CDR1 reads SGHDT; CDR2 reads YYEEEE. Sequencing was performed on PBMCs. This clonotype originated in a male donor in good health and CMV-seronegative. This sequence joins TRBV5-6 and TRBJ1-2, with D possibly TRBD1 on 6 matching bases. The CDR3 loop reads CASSRDRWDGYTF. The CDR3 region has the DNA TGTGCCAGCAGCCGCGACAGGTGGGATGGCTACACCTTC.